The entry that follows covers one TCR beta chain sequence. CDR3 length: 13 amino acids. The V gene lost 3 bases and the J gene lost 6 bases, with 6 bases spanning the gap. Germline assignment: CDR1 LNHDA and CDR2 SQIVND (reference sequence). The data derive from a study of blood T cell repertoires in COVID-19. Study-wide background: Collection of acute and convalescent COVID-19 samples took place in the United States, Italy and Spain.

Recruitment covered 20 to 25 US areas and drew participants whose ages spanned roughly 18 to 90 years. Clinical histories supplied by participants themselves formed the basis of cohort assignment. Original processing notes: Scientists estimated how many nucleated cells there were by amplifying reference gene primers. Assay used: immunoSEQ multiplex PCR; TCRdb lists only in-frame clones, some missing. V, J and clone size are taken as reported in that table, and D and trimming were inferred from the DNA itself. The sample has under 150,000 clones; 84% are singletons. The sample comprised PBMCs or T cells enriched from blood (not recorded which). This TCR was sampled from a middle-aged man with acute COVID-19. The rearrangement links TRBV19 to TRBJ1-6; D call uncertain. CDR3 in amino acids: CASSMEFNSPLHF. CDR3 nucleotides: TGTGCCAGTAGTATGGAGTTTAATTCACCCCTCCACTTT. Full variable domain (missing parts from reference TRBV19 and TRBJ1-6): DGGITQSPKYLFRKEGQNVTLSCEQNLNHDAMYWYRQDPGQGLRLIYYSQIVNDFQKGDIAEGYSVSREKKESFPLTVTSAQKNPTAFYLCASSMEFNSPLHFGNGTRLTVT.